Listed below are T cell receptor beta chains from one sample, sequenced in a study of T-cell reconstitution after alpha-beta-depleted transplantation in children. TCRdb itself ran the PCR reads through MiXCR, one entry per CDR3 protein. The table lists a few hundred thousand distinct CDR3 sequences, 9.7% of them singletons. The source material was PBMCs from the stem cell graft donor, sampled from the stem cell graft. These receptors all stem from a human donor who donated a stem cell graft to a child with SCID. CDR3s include the opening cysteine and the closing phenylalanine or tryptophan. The order of the fields is CDR3 protein, CDR3 DNA, D gene, clone size, J gene, V gene. D genes are given only for firm matches. Only part of the rows carry a size: once, few, many, or a class if the clone is expanded.

CASSLMGGDEQYF,TGCGCCAGCAGCTTGATGGGGGGGGACGAGCAGTACTTC,TRBD2,few,TRBJ2-7,TRBV5-1
CASSLLSGVGETQYF,TGTGCCAGCAGTTTATTGTCGGGCGTCGGGGAGACCCAGTACTTC,NA,many,TRBJ2-5,TRBV12-3/TRBV12-4
CASSYGSLETQYF,TGCGCCAGCAGCTACGGTTCCCTTGAGACCCAGTACTTC,NA,few,TRBJ2-5,TRBV5-1
CASSEYEETQYF,TGCGCCAGCAGTGAGTACGAGGAGACGCAGTATTTT,NA,NA,TRBJ2-3,TRBV10-2
CASSWAGGTGELFF,TGTGCCAGCAGTTGGGCAGGAGGCACCGGGGAGCTGTTTTTT,NA,many,TRBJ2-2,TRBV12-3/TRBV12-4
CASSSSGDTQYF,TGTGCCAGCAGCTCGAGCGGGGATACGCAGTATTTT,NA,few,TRBJ2-3,TRBV7-2
CASSFLSGRTYNEQFF,TGTGCCAGCAGTTTTCTTAGCGGGAGAACCTACAATGAGCAGTTCTTC,TRBD2,many,TRBJ2-1,TRBV2
CASSRGLAVLPLHF,TGCGCCAGCAGCCGAGGACTAGCAGTCCTCCCGCTTCATTTT,TRBD2,NA,TRBJ2-3,TRBV4-3
CSATGGPHQETQYF,TGCAGTGCTACGGGGGGACCGCATCAAGAGACCCAGTACTTC,TRBD2,many,TRBJ2-5,TRBV20-1
CASSPRGSSYEQYF,TGTGCCAGCAGCCCAAGGGGCAGTTCCTACGAGCAGTACTTC,NA,many,TRBJ2-7,TRBV7-2
CASSLASGAEKLFF,TGTGCCAGCAGCTTAGCTAGCGGGGCTGAAAAACTGTTTTTT,NA,many,TRBJ1-4,TRBV7-9
CSARDQGRQGYGANVLTF,TGCAGTGCTAGAGATCAGGGCAGACAGGGTTATGGGGCCAACGTCCTGACTTTC,TRBD1,many,TRBJ2-6,TRBV20-1
CASSSVPLMTGSGQPQHF,TGCGCCAGCAGCTCCGTGCCCCTTATGACAGGGTCTGGACAGCCCCAGCATTTT,TRBD1,many,TRBJ1-5,TRBV5-1
CSVYQYNEQFF,TGCAGTGTTTATCAGTACAATGAGCAGTTCTTC,NA,NA,TRBJ2-1,TRBV20-1
CSASRGRSNQPQHF,TGCAGTGCTAGCAGGGGACGGAGCAATCAGCCCCAGCATTTT,NA,many,TRBJ1-5,TRBV20-1
CASSFRTGTSGRGDTQYF,TGTGCCAGCAGTTTCCGCACCGGGACTAGCGGGCGAGGGGATACGCAGTATTTT,TRBD2,many,TRBJ2-3,TRBV7-8
CASSWAESSYNEQFF,TGTGCCAGTAGTTGGGCGGAAAGCTCCTACAATGAGCAGTTCTTC,NA,many,TRBJ2-1,TRBV12-3/TRBV12-4
CASSRGTLQETQYF,TGTGCCAGCAGCCGAGGGACACTACAAGAGACCCAGTACTTC,NA,many,TRBJ2-5,TRBV12-3/TRBV12-4
CSVVPTVITDTQYF,TGCAGCGTTGTGCCCACAGTAATCACAGATACGCAGTATTTT,NA,many,TRBJ2-3,TRBV29-1
CASSPAGTSGYTQYF,TGTGCCAGCAGCCCCGCGGGGACTAGCGGTTATACGCAGTATTTT,TRBD2,many,TRBJ2-3,TRBV7-2
CAISERADSGNTIYF,TGTGCCATCAGTGAGCGGGCCGATTCTGGAAACACCATATATTTT,NA,many,TRBJ1-3,TRBV10-3
CASSQAGEAPYEQYF,TGCGCCAGCAGCCAAGCGGGCGAGGCACCCTACGAGCAGTACTTC,NA,many,TRBJ2-7,TRBV4-3
CASSLNGGYEQYF,TGTGCCAGCAGCTTAAACGGGGGCTACGAGCAGTACTTC,NA,many,TRBJ2-7,TRBV7-3
CASSPGQGFYNEQFF,TGTGCCAGCAGCCCCGGACAGGGTTTTTACAATGAGCAGTTCTTC,TRBD1,NA,TRBJ2-1,TRBV7-9
CASSQEGSGKLFF,TGCGCCAGCAGCCAAGAGGGGAGTGGGAAACTGTTTTTT,NA,many,TRBJ1-4,TRBV4-1
CASSSTRGNTGELFF,TGCGCCAGCAGCTCCACGAGGGGAAACACCGGGGAGCTGTTTTTT,NA,many,TRBJ2-2,TRBV5-1
CSVVEDGQRYNEQFF,TGCAGCGTTGTGGAGGACGGACAAAGGTACAATGAGCAGTTCTTC,NA,many,TRBJ2-1,TRBV29-1
CASRPNRGGGTGYTF,TGTGCCAGCAGACCGAACAGGGGCGGGGGAACGGGCTACACCTTC,TRBD1,many,TRBJ1-2,TRBV27
CASRYRVRNQPQHF,TGTGCCAGTCGGTACAGGGTACGCAATCAGCCCCAGCATTTT,NA,NA,TRBJ1-5,TRBV19
CASSTQPRDGELFF,TGTGCCAGCAGCACGCAACCCCGGGACGGGGAGCTGTTTTTT,NA,many,TRBJ2-2,TRBV9
CSASPLGPFYGYTF,TGCAGTGCTAGCCCGTTAGGGCCCTTCTATGGCTACACCTTC,NA,once,TRBJ1-2,TRBV20-1
CASSPRDAYEQYF,TGTGCCAGCTCACCACGGGACGCGTACGAGCAGTACTTC,NA,few,TRBJ2-7,TRBV18
CATSPAAESYGYTF,TGTGCCACCAGCCCCGCTGCGGAATCCTATGGCTACACCTTC,NA,many,TRBJ1-2,TRBV15
CASSWTVYEQYF,TGTGCCAGCAGCTGGACAGTCTACGAGCAGTACTTC,NA,many,TRBJ2-7,TRBV14
CASSLKLTGQGYEQYF,TGTGCCAGCAGCTTAAAATTGACTGGACAGGGGTACGAGCAGTACTTC,TRBD1,many,TRBJ2-7,TRBV7-2
CASSLLYWSSSSGNTIYF,TGTGCCAGCAGCTTATTGTATTGGTCTTCTAGCTCTGGAAACACCATATATTTT,NA,many,TRBJ1-3,TRBV11-2
CASRRQGAGTEAFF,TGTGCCAGCAGACGACAGGGGGCAGGCACTGAAGCTTTCTTT,TRBD1,many,TRBJ1-1,TRBV2
CASSLVSANTEAFF,TGTGCCAGCAGCTTAGTTTCAGCGAACACTGAAGCTTTCTTT,NA,many,TRBJ1-1,TRBV7-9
CASSSWAGENTGELFF,TGTGCCAGCAGCTCGTGGGCTGGCGAGAACACCGGGGAGCTGTTTTTT,NA,NA,TRBJ2-2,TRBV7-9
CASSQGSLGDNEQFF,TGCGCCAGCAGCCAAGGGTCCCTAGGGGACAATGAGCAGTTCTTC,NA,many,TRBJ2-1,TRBV4-1
CASSPLGTSAHEQYF,TGTGCCAGCTCACCACTAGGGACTAGCGCCCACGAGCAGTACTTC,TRBD2,NA,TRBJ2-7,TRBV18
CASRGMGLSTQYF,TGCGCCAGCCGGGGGATGGGGTTATCGACCCAGTACTTC,NA,many,TRBJ2-5,TRBV5-1
CASSLATSGGAPYNEQFF,TGCGCCAGCAGCTTGGCCACTAGCGGGGGGGCCCCCTACAATGAGCAGTTCTTC,TRBD2,many,TRBJ2-1,TRBV5-1
CAISGTGTGIYGYTF,TGTGCCATCAGCGGAACCGGGACAGGGATCTATGGCTACACCTTC,TRBD1,many,TRBJ1-2,TRBV10-3
CASSYSRLGGTYEQYF,TGTGCCAGCAGTTACTCGAGACTGGGGGGCACCTACGAGCAGTACTTC,NA,NA,TRBJ2-7,TRBV6-2/TRBV6-3
CASSQALLEAYEQYF,TGTGCCAGCAGCCAAGCTCTCCTGGAAGCCTACGAGCAGTACTTC,NA,NA,TRBJ2-7,TRBV4-2
CSARPRGQNYGYTF,TGCAGTGCTCGCCCGCGGGGGCAGAACTATGGCTACACCTTC,NA,many,TRBJ1-2,TRBV20-1
CSARPGGWGEAFF,TGCAGTGCGAGGCCCGGGGGTTGGGGTGAAGCTTTCTTT,NA,many,TRBJ1-1,TRBV20-1
CASSLGSSGTSGNIQYF,TGCGCCAGCAGCTTGGGAAGCTCCGGGACCTCGGGTAACATTCAGTACTTC,NA,many,TRBJ2-4,TRBV5-1
CATSKPISGAIYTDTQYF,TGTGCCACCAGCAAACCGATCAGCGGGGCGATCTACACAGATACGCAGTATTTT,TRBD2,many,TRBJ2-3,TRBV15